This is a list of T cell receptor beta chains from one sample in a study of blood T cell repertoires in COVID-19. Sequencing was performed with immunoSEQ multiplex PCR; in TCRdb, only in-frame clones are kept and a portion is missing. The data show about 150,000 clones, 75% to 90% seen once. The sequencing sample was made of peripheral blood. These receptors were obtained from a woman aged 55-75 years with acute or convalescent COVID-19. Both conserved end residues are part of each CDR3. A D gene is named only where the DNA matches it firmly. Size tells how often a clone was seen (once, few, many) or the class of an expanded clone, and some rows leave it out.

>TRBJ1-2|TRBV14|.|.
CASSQASGSNYGYTF
TGTGCCAGCAGCCAAGCATCCGGGTCGAACTATGGCTACACCTTC
>TRBJ2-2|TRBV7-8|.|TRBD2
CASSPRTSGGTGELFF
TGTGCCAGCAGCCCCCGGACTAGCGGGGGCACCGGGGAGCTGTTTTTT
>TRBJ2-7|TRBV9|.|.
CASTVAGESYEQYF
TGTGCCAGCACCGTAGCAGGGGAAAGTTACGAGCAGTACTTC
>TRBJ1-5|TRBV19|.|TRBD1
CASKRGPGQPQHF
TGTGCCAGTAAGAGGGGGCCGGGCCAGCCCCAGCATTTT
>TRBJ1-2|TRBV11-2|few|TRBD1
CASSRDRNYGYTF
TGTGCCAGCAGCAGGGACAGGAACTATGGCTACACCTTC
>TRBJ2-7|TRBV9|.|TRBD1
CASSDHPRTGGYEQYF
TGTGCCAGCAGCGATCACCCCCGGACAGGGGGCTACGAGCAGTACTTC
>TRBJ1-6|TRBV2|few|.
CASSEAQGSPLHF
TGTGCCAGCAGTGAAGCGCAGGGATCACCCCTCCACTTT
>TRBJ1-2|TRBV7-2|.|.
CASSAQTGWGYTF
TGTGCCAGCAGCGCTCAGACAGGCTGGGGCTACACCTTC
>TRBJ1-1|TRBV4-3|.|TRBD1
CASSQVNQGATEAFF
TGCGCCAGCAGCCAAGTTAATCAGGGGGCCACTGAAGCTTTCTTT
>TRBJ2-1|TRBV5-1|.|.
CASSLGTGNNEQFF
TGCGCCAGCAGCCTGGGGACGGGGAACAATGAGCAGTTCTTC
>TRBJ1-2|TRBV6-5|.|TRBD1
CASSYSGQGTGYTF
TGTGCCAGCAGTTACTCAGGACAGGGAACAGGCTACACCTTC
>TRBJ2-3|TRBV6-2/TRBV6-3|.|TRBD2
CASSYLLPGLAGGADTQYF
TGTGCCAGCAGTTACCTCTTACCGGGACTAGCGGGGGGCGCAGATACGCAGTATTTT
>TRBJ2-6|TRBV7-9|.|.
CASSLMGRSSGANVLTF
TGTGCCAGCAGCTTAATGGGGCGGTCCTCTGGGGCCAACGTCCTGACTTTC
>TRBJ1-4|TRBV7-9|.|TRBD1
CASSSPWDRGNEKLFF
TGTGCCAGCAGCTCACCATGGGACAGAGGAAATGAAAAACTGTTTTTT
>TRBJ2-5|TRBV19|.|TRBD1
CASSEQGAGETQYF
TGTGCCAGTAGTGAGCAGGGGGCCGGCGAGACCCAGTACTTC
>TRBJ1-3|TRBV12-5|.|TRBD1
CASGVQGAPGNTIYF
TGTGCTAGTGGTGTACAGGGGGCGCCTGGAAACACCATATATTTT
>TRBJ2-7|TRBV5-8|.|.
CASSLQPGALGEQYF
TGTGCCAGCAGCTTGCAGCCAGGCGCCCTTGGCGAGCAGTACTTC
>TRBJ2-5|TRBV7-2|.|TRBD1
CASSLGDRVQETQYF
TGTGCCAGCAGCTTAGGGGACAGGGTCCAAGAGACCCAGTACTTC
>TRBJ1-5|TRBV10-3|few|TRBD1
CATGTGTDQPQHF
TGTGCCACCGGGACAGGGACAGATCAGCCCCAGCATTTT
>TRBJ2-2|TRBV24-1|.|.
CATRESQGPLNTGELFF
TGTGCCACCAGGGAGTCGCAGGGGCCTCTAAACACCGGGGAGCTGTTTTTT
>TRBJ1-2|TRBV6-1|once|.
CASSEDRENYGYTF
TGTGCCAGCAGTGAAGACAGGGAGAACTATGGCTACACCTTC
>TRBJ1-5|TRBV6-2/TRBV6-3|.|.
CASSYPPDQPQHF
TGTGCCAGCAGTTATCCCCCCGATCAGCCCCAGCATTTT
>TRBJ1-5|TRBV19|once|TRBD1
CASNPGGFRNQPQHF
TGTGCCAGTAACCCAGGGGGCTTTCGCAATCAGCCCCAGCATTTT
>TRBJ1-6|TRBV6-5|.|TRBD1
CASSPPGQGNSPLHF
TGTGCCAGCAGTCCTCCGGGACAGGGGAATTCACCCCTCCACTTT
>TRBJ1-4|TRBV5-4|.|TRBD1
CASSQGTVAAKLFF
TGTGCCAGCAGCCAAGGGACAGTTGCAGCAAAACTGTTTTTT
>TRBJ1-4|TRBV19|.|TRBD1
CASSRRRTGGSDEKLFF
TGTGCCAGTAGTCGTCGGAGGACAGGGGGCAGCGATGAAAAACTGTTTTTT
>TRBJ1-2|TRBV5-4|.|TRBD1
CASSPGTVYGYTF
TGTGCCAGCAGCCCCGGGACAGTCTATGGCTACACCTTC
>TRBJ2-1|TRBV7-2|.|TRBD2
CASSIQAGGQNNEQFF
TGTGCCAGCAGCATCCAAGCGGGGGGACAAAACAATGAGCAGTTCTTC
>TRBJ1-2|TRBV10-3|.|TRBD1
CAISEGTGENYGYTF
TGTGCCATCAGTGAGGGGACAGGGGAAAACTATGGCTACACCTTC
>TRBJ2-7|TRBV4-2|.|TRBD1
CASSQVSGTALYEQYF
TGTGCCAGCAGCCAAGTGTCCGGGACAGCTCTTTACGAGCAGTACTTC
>TRBJ2-1|TRBV6-2/TRBV6-3|.|.
CASSLDGVDEQFF
TGTGCCAGCAGCCTAGACGGGGTCGATGAGCAGTTCTTC
>TRBJ1-1|TRBV11-2|few|.
CASSLAQGPPGEAFF
TGTGCCAGCAGCTTGGCGCAAGGACCCCCGGGGGAAGCTTTCTTT
>TRBJ1-2|TRBV4-3|.|.
CASSQVEGNYGYTF
TGCGCCAGCAGCCAGGTTGAGGGAAACTATGGCTACACCTTC
>TRBJ2-7|TRBV19|.|TRBD2
CASSTRGSGDYEQYF
TGTGCCAGTAGTACCCGGGGTAGCGGGGACTACGAGCAGTACTTC
>TRBJ1-5|TRBV21-1|.|.
CASSKEGAGSVSNQPQHF
TGTGCCAGCAGCAAAGAGGGGGCGGGGTCAGTTAGCAATCAGCCCCAGCATTTT
>TRBJ1-6|TRBV7-2|.|.
CASSLVGGSSYNSPLHF
TGTGCCAGCAGCCTGGTTGGGGGGAGCTCCTATAATTCACCCCTCCACTTT
>TRBJ1-2|TRBV5-5|.|TRBD1
CASSFKGDSTTNYGYTF
TGTGCCAGCAGCTTTAAGGGGGACAGCACTACTAACTATGGCTACACCTTC
>TRBJ2-7|TRBV5-1|few|.
CASSLDASSYEQYF
TGCGCCAGCAGCTTGGACGCCAGCTCCTACGAGCAGTACTTC
>TRBJ1-2|TRBV4-3|.|.
CASSQVDSNYGYTF
TGCGCCAGCAGCCAAGTGGACAGCAACTATGGCTACACCTTC
>TRBJ2-5|TRBV10-1|.|.
CASSDHGTPRQETQYF
TGCGCCAGCAGTGATCACGGGACTCCACGCCAAGAGACCCAGTACTTC
>TRBJ1-6|TRBV5-6|.|.
CASSSDARGESPLHF
TGTGCCAGCAGCTCGGACGCCAGGGGTGAATCACCCCTCCACTTT
>TRBJ2-3|TRBV7-2|.|TRBD2
CASSLGLSGGRADTQYF
TGTGCCAGCAGCCTCGGCCTCAGCGGGGGAAGGGCAGATACGCAGTATTTT
>TRBJ2-7|TRBV5-4|once|TRBD2
CASSLLSGGPSYEQYF
TGTGCCAGCAGCTTGTTGAGCGGGGGGCCGAGCTACGAGCAGTACTTC
>TRBJ1-2|TRBV7-8|few|TRBD1
CASSPYPTGAGYTF
TGTGCCAGCAGCCCCTATCCGACAGGGGCTGGCTACACCTTC
>TRBJ1-6|TRBV18|.|.
CASSPSGSSYNSPLHF
TGTGCCAGCTCACCCTCGGGGAGCTCCTATAATTCACCCCTCCACTTT
>TRBJ1-1|TRBV9|.|.
CASSVVGGNTEAFF
TGTGCCAGCAGCGTAGTGGGGGGAAACACTGAAGCTTTCTTT
>TRBJ2-1|TRBV5-1|.|TRBD2
CASSMGLAGNNEQFF
TGCGCCAGCAGCATGGGACTAGCGGGGAACAATGAGCAGTTCTTC
>TRBJ2-2|TRBV5-6|.|.
CASSGTGQPNTGELFF
TGTGCCAGCAGCGGGACCGGACAGCCGAACACCGGGGAGCTGTTTTTT
>TRBJ2-3|TRBV7-9|.|TRBD1
CASSPGTGNSDTQYF
TGTGCCAGCAGCCCCGGGACAGGGAATTCTGATACGCAGTATTTT
>TRBJ1-2|TRBV2|once|.
CASSEVGVTSYTF
TGTGCCAGCAGTGAAGTCGGGGTTACGAGCTACACCTTC
>TRBJ1-2|TRBV15|.|TRBD1
CATSSDPGQGRNGYTF
TGTGCCACCAGCAGTGACCCGGGACAGGGGAGGAATGGCTACACCTTC
>TRBJ2-5|TRBV19|.|.
CASSISTSGTQYF
TGTGCCAGTAGTATATCAACGTCGGGGACCCAGTACTTC